The clone carrying this TCR beta chain was detected only a few times. This specimen belongs to a study of identical twins. Carrying unique molecular identifiers, the cDNA also gained a universal primer site through template switching. Each CDR3 protein is one row after TCRdb ran MiXCR on the 5' RACE reads. Of roughly 200,000 distinct CDR3 sequences listed, around 8% were seen once; the top ten hold 1.5% to 2.5%. All donors comprised healthy Caucasians. CDR1 and CDR2 (germline): MNHEY, SVGEGT. The V end lost 0 bases, the J end lost 5 bases, and 10 bases lay between the germline ends. CDR3 length: 14 amino acids. These records were also assigned to another study, of yellow fever vaccine responses in identical twins.

The clonotype comes from a woman aged 18-29 years in good health. Sequencing used memory (CD45RO+) T cells sorted from blood. The chain couples TRBV6-2 or TRBV6-3 to TRBJ1-2; D is uncertain. The CDR3 sequence is CASSYSGFQYGYTF. As DNA, the CDR3 is TGTGCCAGCAGTTACTCCGGGTTTCAGTATGGCTACACCTTC.